The clone carrying this T cell receptor beta chain came up many times. A UMI-containing oligonucleotide was joined by 3' ligation to the TCR cDNA template. Adult healthy volunteers gave 2.5 ml peripheral blood for whole-blood RNA. Reverse transcription used DNase-treated unsorted total RNA, aiming for roughly 1 to 1,100 ng. This sample is drawn from a study of naive and memory T cell subsets. Germline V gene data show CDR1 as SQVTM and CDR2 as ANQGSEA. V lost 7 bases, J lost 7 bases, and 7 bases stayed unmatched. The CDR3 length is 14 residues. Ligated cDNA underwent four rounds of PCR with nested alpha and beta constant region primers and SP2. Alpha and beta constant region primers primed reverse transcription for blood and skin samples. TCRdb redid the calling of the 5' RACE reads with MiXCR, one entry per CDR3 protein. In the table there are more than 60,000 distinct CDR3 sequences, 6% to 8.5% of which are singletons.

This TCR was recovered from a female donor in good health. The chain couples TRBV29-1 to TRBJ2-3; TRBD2 matches at 14 bases. CDR3 loop: CSGWTSGRRNTQYF. CDR3 sequence (DNA): TGCAGCGGGTGGACTAGCGGGAGGAGGAATACGCAGTATTTT.